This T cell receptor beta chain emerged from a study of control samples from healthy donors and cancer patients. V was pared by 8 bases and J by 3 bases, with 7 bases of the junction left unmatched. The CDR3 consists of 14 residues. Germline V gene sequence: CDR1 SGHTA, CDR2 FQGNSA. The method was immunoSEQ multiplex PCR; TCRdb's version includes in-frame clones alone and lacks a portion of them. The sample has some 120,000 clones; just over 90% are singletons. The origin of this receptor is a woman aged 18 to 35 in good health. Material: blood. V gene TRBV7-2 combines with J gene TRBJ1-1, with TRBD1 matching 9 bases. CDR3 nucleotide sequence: TGTGCCAGCGGCATCGGACAGGGGTACACTGAAGCTTTCTTT. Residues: CASGIGQGYTEAFF.